Listed here are 21 T cell receptor beta chains from one sample, sequenced in a study of cytomegalovirus exposure and HLA in healthy donors (TCRdb year 2017). Library preparation was by the immunoSEQ multiplex PCR assay. For the multiplex PCR, a mixture combining 60 forward primers for TCR Vbeta segments and 13 reverse primers for TCR Jbeta segments was used. TCRdb holds this immuneACCESS table with in-frame rearrangements only. Some clones are missing; in checked studies, unresolved V genes explain under half, and the rest has no known cause. In all, the sample holds 95,000 to 100,000 clones, and roughly a tenth of those were seen once. The top ten constitute roughly 4.7% of the sample. Specimen: PBMCs. These receptors all come from a man aged 45-65 years in good health and CMV-seropositive.

The J gene is TRBJ2-1, the V gene TRBV7-8; 9 bases are a match to TRBD2. The CDR3 is 16 residues long. CDR1 is SGHVS, CDR2 FQNEAQ, per germline. The V segment lost 2 bases and the J segment 8 bases; nucleotides outside the gene matches: 10. CDR3 nucleotides: TGTGCCAGCAGCTTAATTGCGGCGGGAGGGCAGCATGAGCAGTTCTTC. Encoded protein: CASSLIAAGGQHEQFF.

This clone came up a few times. The rearrangement links TRBV11-3 to TRBJ2-1; D unresolved. The CDR3 has 15 residues. V shed 1 base and J shed 0 bases, with 7 bases lying between them. Germline-derived CDR1 and CDR2 are SGHNT and YENEEA. This chain's CDR3 is CASSLGASSYNEQFF. The CDR3 nucleotides are TGTGCCAGCAGCTTAGGAGCGAGCTCCTACAATGAGCAGTTCTTC. Looking up the rest from reference TRBV11-3 and TRBJ2-1 gives the full variable domain: EAGVVQSPRYKIIEKKQPVAFWCNPISGHNTLYWYLQNLGQGPELLIRYENEEAVDDSQLPKDRFSAERLKGVDSTLKIQPAELGDSAVYLCASSLGASSYNEQFFGPGTRLTVL.

This clone was counted a few times. CDR3 in DNA: TGCAGCGACAGGGGCATGGGCACAGATACGCAGTATTTT. Translated: CSDRGMGTDTQYF. The chain employs TRBV29-1 and TRBJ2-3; TRBD1 agrees at 7 bases. The CDR3 has 13 amino acids. Germline V gives CDR1 SQVTM, CDR2 ANQGSEA. V was clipped by 7 bases and J by 1 base; unmatched bases: 5.

The chain carries TRBV6-1 and TRBJ2-7; 7 bases are shared with TRBD1. The germline gives CDR1 MNHNS, CDR2 SASEGT. The CDR3 is 14 residues long. V lost 4 bases to trimming and J lost 3 bases; unmatched junction nucleotides: 6. CDR3 residues: CASSVLRGIYEQYF. The CDR3 DNA follows: TGTGCCAGCAGTGTGCTCAGGGGGATCTACGAGCAGTACTTC.

This clone was observed a handful of times. The genes are TRBV6-7 and TRBJ2-3; a weak D match, TRBD1 (5 bases). TRBV6-7 is an ORF; its function is uncertain. This CDR3 has 15 residues. Trimming cost V 1 base and J 0 bases, with 8 bases left between them. The CDR3 here is CASSYLTASTDTQYF. The CDR3 bases are TGTGCCAGCAGTTACTTGACAGCAAGCACAGATACGCAGTATTTT.

This clone turned up a few times. The chain recombines TRBV7-9 with TRBJ2-7, with TRBD1 matching 7 bases. J gave up 3 bases and V 4 bases, and 12 bases lay outside the gene matches. The CDR3 totals 16 residues. CDR1 is SEHNR and CDR2 is FQNEAQ in the germline V gene (reference sequence). The CDR3 sequence: CASSSTRKRGHYEQYF. The CDR3 region has the DNA TGTGCCAGCAGCTCAACGAGAAAAAGGGGGCACTACGAGCAGTACTTC.

The chain recombines TRBV6-5 with TRBJ1-4; the D gene is possibly TRBD1 (6 bases). The V gene lost 3 bases and the J gene lost 3 bases, with 8 bases spanning the gap. The CDR3 sequence is 14 residues long. Germline V gives CDR1 MNHEY, CDR2 SVGAGI. The CDR3 region has the DNA TGTGCCAGCAGTTATGGGGGCTCTAATGAAAAACTGTTTTTT. This sequence encodes CASSYGGSNEKLFF.

CDR3 DNA: TGTGCCAGCAGGGACAGCTCTGGAAACACCATATATTTT. Amino acids: CASRDSSGNTIYF. This chain connects TRBV7-9 to TRBJ1-3; D perhaps matches TRBD1 (6 bases). Germline CDR1 and CDR2: SEHNR and FQNEAQ (reference sequence). This CDR3 has 13 amino acids. V was trimmed by 6 bases and J by 0 bases, leaving 6 bases between them. The full variable domain, rest sourced from reference TRBV7-9 and TRBJ1-3, is DTGVSQNPRHKITKRGQNVTFRCDPISEHNRLYWYRQTLGQGPEFLTYFQNEAQLEKSRLLSDRFSAERPKGSFSTLEIQRTEQGDSAMYLCASRDSSGNTIYFGEGSWLTVV.

This clone turned up a few times. The chain recombines TRBV6-1 with TRBJ1-2; 7 nucleotides align to TRBD1. V shed 5 bases, J shed 2 bases, and the junction held 8 bases outside the gene matches. Per germline, CDR1 MNHNS and CDR2 SASEGT. This CDR3 is 15 amino acids long. CDR3 sequence: CASSPPGQLNYGYTF. DNA of the CDR3: TGTGCCAGCAGTCCGCCGGGACAGCTGAACTATGGCTACACCTTC.

In its sample, this clone was seen a few times. The V call is TRBV6-5, the J call TRBJ1-4, with 7 bases lining up with TRBD1. After removal of 6 bases from V and 4 bases from J, the junction contained 5 bases not matched to a gene. In germline, CDR1 is MNHEY, CDR2 SVGAGI. This CDR3 is 14 amino acids long. Here the CDR3 DNA reads TGTGCCAGCAGGGAGGGGGCGGGTAATGAAAAACTGTTTTTT. It specifies CASREGAGNEKLFF.

This clone showed up many times. This rearrangement joins TRBV6-5 to TRBJ2-6; D unclear. V was pared by 4 bases and J by 0 bases, with 10 bases between. The CDR3 has 16 amino acids. The germline V gene has CDR1 MNHEY and CDR2 SVGAGI. The CDR3 here is CASSSRPGSGANVLTF. CDR3 bases: TGTGCCAGCAGTTCCAGACCAGGCTCTGGGGCCAACGTCCTGACTTTC.

This clone occurred a few times. The CDR3 DNA follows: TGTGCCAGCAGTTCGGCAACTAATGAAAAACTGTTTTTT. Residues: CASSSATNEKLFF. This sequence joins TRBV2 and TRBJ1-4; D gene uncertain. The ends were cut back, 5 bases at V and 0 bases at J, with 4 bases in the middle. CDR3 length: 13 amino acids. Germline CDR1 and CDR2: SNHLY and FYNNEI.

The chain combines TRBV5-6 with TRBJ2-7, with 8 nucleotides matching TRBD1. CDR1 SGHDT and CDR2 YYEEEE come from the germline V gene. The CDR3 is made up of 15 amino acids. The V segment lost 3 bases and the J segment 7 bases; nucleotides outside the gene matches: 12. In DNA form, the CDR3 reads TGTGCCAGCAGCTACGGGACAGGACGGGCGGGGGAGCAGTACTTC. This sequence encodes CASSYGTGRAGEQYF.

In this sample, this clone turned up a few times. This sequence joins TRBV9 and TRBJ1-6, with TRBD1 matching over 7 bases. Germline V lookup: CDR1 SGDLS, CDR2 YYNGEE. The CDR3 runs to 17 residues. Trimming took 4 bases from V and 7 from J; bases not matched to a gene: 14. Written as DNA, the CDR3 is TGTGCCAGCAGCACTGGGACAGTGAGATCTAGGAATTCACCCCTCCACTTT. The encoded protein is CASSTGTVRSRNSPLHF. The whole variable domain, remainder taken from reference TRBV9 and TRBJ1-6, is DSGVTQTPKHLITATGQRVTLRCSPRSGDLSVYWYQQSLDQGLQFLIQYYNGEERAKGNILERFSAQQFPDLHSELNLSSLELGDSALYFCASSTGTVRSRNSPLHFGNGTRLTVT.

The rearrangement joins TRBV27 to TRBJ1-1; a weak D match, TRBD1 (5 bases). This CDR3 is 14 amino acids long. V lost 3 bases, J lost 1 base, and 9 bases lay in between. The germline CDR1 and CDR2 sequences are MNHEY and SMNVEV (reference sequence). The CDR3 nucleotides read TGTGCCAGCAGTTTTGTCGGGGGGAACACTGAAGCTTTCTTT. This encodes CASSFVGGNTEAFF.

This clone was recorded a few times. The chain uses TRBV7-3 and TRBJ2-2, with a possible D match to TRBD1 (6 bases). With 7 bases removed from V and 5 bases from J, the gap between germline ends came to 17 bases. The V gene's germline CDR1 is SGHTA and CDR2 FQGTGA. The CDR3 has 15 residues. The CDR3 spells CASTKTGHRTGELFF. The CDR3, as DNA: TGTGCCAGCACTAAAACGGGACATCGGACCGGGGAGCTGTTTTTT.

The chain has TRBV6-5 and TRBJ2-7; a possible D gene is TRBD2 (6 bases). The CDR3 totals 14 residues. Germline assignment: CDR1 MNHEY and CDR2 SVGAGI. The V gene lost 2 bases and the J gene lost 3 bases, with 11 bases spanning the gap. The CDR3 spells CASSYGEANYEQYF. In nucleotides, the CDR3 is TGTGCCAGCAGTTACGGGGAGGCCAACTACGAGCAGTACTTC.

This clone was observed a handful of times. The chain joins TRBV30 to TRBJ2-5, with a tentative D call TRBD2 (5 bases). Per germline, CDR1 GTSNPN and CDR2 SVGIG (reference sequence). This CDR3 contains 12 residues. Trimming removed 5 bases from V and 7 bases from J, with 14 bases in between. The CDR3 DNA is TGTGCCTGGGACCTAGAGGGTGGGACCCAGTACTTC. It translates to CAWDLEGGTQYF.

J is TRBJ2-3 and V is TRBV19, with D hard to call. The germline CDR1 and CDR2 sequences are LNHDA and SQIVND (reference sequence). Trimming cost V 1 base and J 6 bases, with 8 bases left between them. CDR3 length: 13 residues. CDR3 loop: CASSIVLLDTQYF. The CDR3 bases are TGTGCCAGTAGTATAGTGCTATTGGATACGCAGTATTTT.

In regard to this clone: At one end, the junction sequence differs from germline, possibly due to a read error. The chain links TRBV6-1 to TRBJ2-2; 7 bases are shared with TRBD2. CDR3 length equals 14 residues. Germline V gene sequence: CDR1 MNHNS, CDR2 SASEGT. The chain's CDR3 is CASSGAGRGGGLFF. The CDR3 DNA is TGTGCCAGCAGTGGGGCAGGGAGGGGCGGGGGGCTGTTTTTT.

The CDR3 DNA follows: TGTGCCAGCAGTACCGTGGGGGCCGGTGATGAAAAACTGTTTTTT. This encodes CASSTVGAGDEKLFF. The rearrangement joins TRBV6-5 to TRBJ1-4, with TRBD1 as a possible D gene (6 bases). Germline V gene lookup returns CDR1 MNHEY and CDR2 SVGAGI. The CDR3 is made up of 15 amino acids. Trimming shortened V by 5 bases and J by 6 bases, and 16 bases separated the two germline ends.